The TCR beta chain under discussion was sequenced for a study of human T cells and chemical hapten exposure. Looking at the study overall: DPC (0.01%) was patch tested on the upper back and read at 6 days. Small pooled library volume differences mainly caused per-sample TCR yield variation.

From the RACE reads, TCRdb called clonotypes with MiXCR, one entry per CDR3 protein. The sample has roughly 100,000 distinct CDR3 sequences, approximately 12% seen once. In germline, CDR1 is SEHNR, CDR2 FQNEAQ (reference sequence). V gave up 1 base and J gave up 5 bases, with 12 bases separating them. CDR3 length: 15 residues. Indicated time point: pre-sensitization, week 0. Treatment defined: therapeutic diphenylcyclopropenone sensitization with weekly scalp DPC. The sequence was collected from a woman between 45 and 60 years old with alopecia areata. Some clones in this sample may be carry-over from other donors' samples. The chain is built from TRBV7-9 and TRBJ2-1; weak D call: TRBD1 (5 bases). Sample: whole blood, taken in connection with sensitization to the hapten diphenylcyclopropenone (DPC). CDR3 sequence (DNA): TGTGCCAGCAGCTTAGTCGGTGACAGTAACAATGAGCAGTTCTTC. Translating gives CASSLVGDSNNEQFF.